These 15 T cell receptor beta chains were sequenced from one sample in a study of blood T cell repertoires in COVID-19. TCRdb's table, derived via immunoSEQ multiplex PCR, lists solely in-frame clones and lacks some. There are about 15,000 clones in the sample; approximately 73% occur only once, and 20% to 25% lies in the top ten. Sequenced material: peripheral blood. These receptors were collected from a boy aged 2 to 9 with active or convalescent COVID-19.

The genes are TRBV10-1 and TRBJ2-1, with TRBD2 matching over 11 bases. Germline CDR1 is WNHNN and CDR2 is SYGVQD (reference sequence). CDR3 size: 16 residues. The V and J ends lost 3 bases and 6 bases, in that order; junction bases with no gene match: 7. The CDR3 DNA is TGCGCCAGCAGTGATAGGCGCCTAGCGGGGGGCAATGAGCAGTTCTTC. Protein: CASSDRRLAGGNEQFF.

V gene TRBV6-5 combines with J gene TRBJ2-7, with 9 bases that match TRBD1. This CDR3 has 14 amino acids. The V segment lost 4 bases and the J segment 4 bases; nucleotides outside the gene matches: 5. Germline V gives CDR1 MNHEY, CDR2 SVGAGI. The CDR3, as DNA: TGTGCCAGCAGTTCACAGGGGGCAGGGTACGAGCAGTACTTC. Its protein product is CASSSQGAGYEQYF.

In its sample, this clone was seen once. The genes are TRBV27 and TRBJ1-1; D is uncertain. The CDR3 extends over 15 amino acids. The V end lost 6 bases, the J end lost 4 bases, and 18 bases lay between the germline ends. The germline V gene has CDR1 MNHEY and CDR2 SMNVEV (reference sequence). The CDR3 sequence is CASRETPSSRTEAFF. The CDR3 region has the DNA TGTGCCAGCAGAGAGACCCCTAGCTCGCGCACTGAAGCTTTCTTT.

The rearrangement links TRBV30 to TRBJ2-1, with 14 bases identical to TRBD2. The CDR3 is made up of 17 amino acids. Germline assignment: CDR1 GTSNPN and CDR2 SVGIG (reference sequence). V shed 2 bases, J shed 9 bases, and the junction held 12 bases outside the gene matches. In nucleotides, the CDR3 is TGTGCCTGGAGTCCCCCTAAGACTAGCGGGGGGGGCAGTGAGCAGTTCTTC. It yields the protein CAWSPPKTSGGGSEQFF.

The gene calls are TRBV4-1 and TRBJ1-1; D is possibly TRBD1 (5 bases). The CDR3 runs 13 residues. The V end was cut by 1 base, the J end by 4 bases, with 7 bases between. CDR1 and CDR2 from the germline V gene are MGHRA and YSYEKL. CDR3 in amino acids: CASSQGRATEAFF. CDR3 nucleotides: TGCGCCAGCAGCCAAGGCAGGGCCACTGAAGCTTTCTTT.

V is TRBV7-8 and J is TRBJ2-1; 9 nucleotides agree with TRBD2. V lost 5 bases to trimming and J lost 4 bases; unmatched junction nucleotides: 6. The CDR3 spans 15 residues. Germline loops: CDR1 SGHVS, CDR2 FQNEAQ. In DNA, the CDR3 is TGTGCCAGCAGCCGAGGGCGGGAGGGATACAATGAGCAGTTCTTC. Amino acid sequence: CASSRGREGYNEQFF.

This rearrangement joins TRBV10-3 to TRBJ2-3, with 9 nucleotides matching TRBD1. CDR1 is ENHRY and CDR2 is SYGVKD in the germline V gene. The CDR3 is 14 amino acids. Unmatched junction bases numbered 10, after V lost 10 bases and J lost 5 bases. The CDR3 sequence: CATQRTGEGDTQYF. The CDR3 nucleotides are TGTGCCACCCAACGGACAGGGGAGGGAGATACGCAGTATTTT.

This chain uses TRBV27 with TRBJ1-5; no reliable D call. Germline V gene sequence: CDR1 MNHEY, CDR2 SMNVEV (reference sequence). Trimming stripped 3 bases from V and 7 bases from J, with 10 bases between. The CDR3 consists of 13 residues. CDR3 DNA: TGTGCCAGCAGTTTCGGCTTGAGGCAGCCCCAGCATTTT. Encoded protein: CASSFGLRQPQHF.

This clone was found a few times. The rearrangement links TRBV7-2 to TRBJ2-7, with 8 bases aligning to TRBD2. The CDR3 runs to 13 residues. The V segment lost 5 bases and the J segment 6 bases; nucleotides outside the gene matches: 6. Germline V gives CDR1 SGHTA, CDR2 FQGNSA. CDR3 residues: CASSPGLAGEQYF. As DNA, the CDR3 is TGTGCCAGCAGCCCAGGACTAGCAGGCGAGCAGTACTTC.

This clone is a singleton in its sample. As DNA, the CDR3 is TGTGCCACCCAGCGAGGATCGGGGACCTACGAGCAGTACTTC. This gives the protein CATQRGSGTYEQYF. The chain recombines TRBV6-5 with TRBJ2-7, with TRBD2 as a possible D gene (5 bases). V lost 10 bases to trimming and J lost 2 bases, with 18 bases between them. Germline CDR1 is MNHEY and CDR2 is SVGAGI. This CDR3 has 14 amino acids.

The chain employs TRBV12-5 and TRBJ2-5; 11 positions agree with TRBD1. The V and J ends lost 1 base and 7 bases, in that order; junction bases with no gene match: 5. Germline values: CDR1 LGHNT, CDR2 FRNRAP. CDR3 length: 15 residues. In nucleotides, the CDR3 is TGTGCTAGTGGTTTGGGCCGGGACAGGGGGATGACCCAGTACTTC. This sequence encodes CASGLGRDRGMTQYF.

V is TRBV27 and J is TRBJ2-6, with TRBD1 matching 8 bases. After removal of 8 bases from V and 0 bases from J, the junction contained 12 bases not matched to a gene. The CDR3 has 18 residues. Germline CDR1 MNHEY, CDR2 SMNVEV (reference sequence). CDR3 coding DNA: TGTGCCAGCTATAAGGGGGGACAGGCGATCTCTGGGGCCAACGTCCTGACTTTC. Translation: CASYKGGQAISGANVLTF.

The V call is TRBV15, the J call TRBJ2-3; 11 nucleotides agree with TRBD2. V shed 0 bases and J 7 bases; nucleotides not matched to a gene: 6. This CDR3 is 16 amino acids long. Germline V gene sequence: CDR1 LNHNV, CDR2 YYDKDF (reference sequence). CDR3 region: CATSREVAGGPYTQYF. CDR3 DNA sequence: TGTGCCACCAGCAGAGAGGTAGCGGGAGGGCCTTATACGCAGTATTTT.

The chain links TRBV5-1 to TRBJ1-3; the D gene is possibly TRBD1 (6 bases). V was clipped by 4 bases and J by 0 bases, with 14 bases between them. The CDR3 has 16 amino acids. CDR1 is SGHRS, CDR2 YFSETQ, per germline. The CDR3 region has the DNA TGCGCCAGCAGCAATACTACAGGGCACTCTGGAAACACCATATATTTT. Amino acids: CASSNTTGHSGNTIYF.

This chain uses TRBV10-3 with TRBJ1-5, with D uncertain. V was shortened by 10 bases and J by 2 bases, with 21 bases between the two germline ends. The CDR3 length is 16 residues. CDR1 ENHRY and CDR2 SYGVKD come from the germline V gene. CDR3 DNA sequence: TGTGCCACCAAAGGGAGCTTACTCATAGGCAATCAGCCCCAGCATTTT. It specifies CATKGSLLIGNQPQHF.